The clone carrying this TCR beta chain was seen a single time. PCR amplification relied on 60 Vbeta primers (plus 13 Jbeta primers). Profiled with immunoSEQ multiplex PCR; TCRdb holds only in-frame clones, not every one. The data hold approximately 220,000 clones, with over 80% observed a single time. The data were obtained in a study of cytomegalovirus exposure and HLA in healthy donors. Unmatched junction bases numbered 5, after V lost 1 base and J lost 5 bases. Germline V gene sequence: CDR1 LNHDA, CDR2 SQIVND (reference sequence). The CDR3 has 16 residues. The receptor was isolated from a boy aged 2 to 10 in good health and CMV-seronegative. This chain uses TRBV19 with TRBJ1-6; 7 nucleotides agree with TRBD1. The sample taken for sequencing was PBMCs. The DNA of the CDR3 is TGTGCCAGTAGTATAGGAGGGGGCCGGCATAATTCACCCCTCCACTTT. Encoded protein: CASSIGGGRHNSPLHF.